These T cell receptor beta chains were read from a single sample in a study of OX40 agonist ivuxolimab in advanced cancers. Assay used: immunoSEQ multiplex PCR; TCRdb lists only in-frame clones, some missing. The sample has about 84,000 clones; 75% to 90% are singletons. Source: CD4+ or CD8+ T cells sorted from blood, taken in a trial of the OX40 agonist ivuxolimab. The receptor set was obtained from an adult with an advanced solid tumor such as melanoma, head and neck, liver or kidney cancer. CDR3s include the opening cysteine and the closing phenylalanine or tryptophan.

J gene,V gene,CDR3 protein
TRBJ1-3,TRBV29-1,CSARRTVSESAIYF
TRBJ1-5,TRBV5-6,CASSLAQGYQPQHF
TRBJ2-5,TRBV7-3,CASSSGAQETQYF
TRBJ2-7,TRBV27,CASSLLAGFDYEQYF
TRBJ1-2,TRBV27,CASRTETGVNYGYTF
TRBJ2-5,TRBV7-2,CASSSQGTGETQYF
TRBJ2-3,TRBV4-1,CASAGANTQYF
TRBJ2-1,TRBV6-1,CASSERQTREQFF
TRBJ2-1,TRBV11-3,CASSHTGTGGGEQFF
TRBJ1-2,TRBV28,CAILPRDRGGYTF
TRBJ2-1,TRBV29-1,CSVELGSYNEQFF
TRBJ1-6,TRBV4-2,CASSQDRELPLHF
TRBJ1-3,TRBV21-1,CASSLDRDSGNTIYF
TRBJ2-3,TRBV11-3,CASSLERDRAQYF
TRBJ2-5,TRBV29-1,CSVPLAGVLETQYF
TRBJ1-1,TRBV19,CASRTGQGDTEAFF
TRBJ2-7,TRBV11-2,CASAGREQYF
TRBJ1-4,TRBV2,CAGTGIEGEKLFF
TRBJ2-4,TRBV27,CATLGGAGDKNIQYF
TRBJ2-1,TRBV7-6,CASSLTSEAYNEQFF
TRBJ1-4,TRBV18,CASSPNLLATNEKLFF
TRBJ2-6,TRBV15,CATSTGDSGANVLTF
TRBJ1-1,TRBV18,CASSPDWGDTEAFF
TRBJ2-2,TRBV11-1,CASSLRGLNTGELFF
TRBJ2-3,TRBV27,CASSLGLAGSTDTQYF
TRBJ1-2,TRBV7-9,CASRQLVGGNYGYTF
TRBJ1-5,TRBV6-1,CASMGGVAAPQHF
TRBJ1-2,TRBV6-6,CASSPGQNYGYTF
TRBJ1-4,TRBV5-3,CALSDRGDEKLFF
TRBJ1-5,TRBV27,CASRSDRARNQPQHF
TRBJ2-2,TRBV5-4,CASSSGQGRPGELFF
TRBJ1-1,TRBV5-1,CASTDPQGGNTEAFF
TRBJ2-7,TRBV7-6,CASSSLGTAKLTSYEQYF
TRBJ1-6,TRBV25-1,CASRPSTGNNSPLHF
TRBJ2-1,TRBV5-8,CASSSPTGYNEQFF
TRBJ2-7,TRBV11-1,CASSLAGGVEQYF
TRBJ1-5,TRBV7-9,CASSFDTGLGQPQHF
TRBJ2-1,TRBV7-9,CASSRTGGTYNEQFF
TRBJ2-7,TRBV10-1,CASSEGAGGGEQYF
TRBJ2-7,TRBV6-5,CASSYRLAGGNEQYF
TRBJ1-2,TRBV19,CASRSVAGYTF
TRBJ2-7,TRBV7-2,CASSFTDSSEQYF
TRBJ2-1,TRBV2,CASSEQGSYNEQFF
TRBJ1-5,TRBV6-5,CASSRSVYSNQPQHF
TRBJ2-7,TRBV7-2,CASSLRTDPSSYEQYF
TRBJ2-3,TRBV5-8,CASYVGTGVPDTQYF
TRBJ1-2,TRBV7-2,CASSYRGQGGNYGYTF
TRBJ2-7,TRBV2,CASSISYEQYF
TRBJ2-5,TRBV5-4,CASSLGQGSRETQYF
TRBJ2-1,TRBV5-1,CASSFPGTGSRNEQFF
TRBJ1-3,TRBV5-4,CASSFDGPGAGNTIYF
TRBJ1-1,TRBV6-6,CASSNRERAMNTEAFF
TRBJ2-2,TRBV7-2,CASTPPNAGGLSGELFF
TRBJ1-1,TRBV19,CASSIFRGTEAFF
TRBJ1-2,TRBV7-6,CASSPQDGNYGYTF
TRBJ2-3,TRBV5-1,CASSATGLTDTQYF
TRBJ1-2,TRBV10-1,CASSESMGDGYTF